The 30 T cell receptor beta chains below were found in one sample sequenced in a study of blood T cell repertoires in COVID-19. Data came from immunoSEQ multiplex PCR; TCRdb stores just in-frame clones and leaves some out. The sample has 250,000 to 300,000 clones; roughly four fifths are singletons. The material sequenced was PBMCs or T cells enriched from blood (not recorded which). These receptors all stem from a young man with acute COVID-19.

This chain uses TRBV12-3 or TRBV12-4 with TRBJ1-2; 7 positions match TRBD1. CDR3 size: 13 residues. The junction had 6 bases not matched to a gene; V was cut back by 5 bases and J by 6 bases. The CDR3 DNA is TGTGCCAGCAGTCCCGACAGGGTCCATGGCTACACCTTC. Encoded protein: CASSPDRVHGYTF.

CDR3 protein: CAIGTSRETQYF. The CDR3 DNA sequence: TGTGCCATCGGGACTAGTAGGGAGACCCAGTACTTC. The rearrangement joins TRBV10-3 to TRBJ2-5; 8 nucleotides align to TRBD2. CDR1 is ENHRY and CDR2 is SYGVKD in the germline V gene. The CDR3 runs to 12 residues. J gave up 5 bases and V 8 bases, and 4 bases lay outside the gene matches.

This clone was picked up one time. The chain couples TRBV6-1 to TRBJ2-6; weak D call: TRBD2 (7 bases). CDR1 and CDR2 from the germline V gene are MNHNS and SASEGT. Trimming pared 2 bases from V and 4 bases from J, leaving 12 bases between. This CDR3 region has 16 residues. This chain's CDR3 is CASSETGTIGANVLTF. As DNA, the CDR3 is TGTGCCAGCAGTGAAACAGGGACTATCGGGGCCAACGTCCTGACTTTC.

CDR3 amino acids: CASSTGQGPANEKLFF. The CDR3 nucleotides are TGTGCCAGCAGCACGGGACAGGGACCGGCTAATGAAAAACTGTTTTTT. The V call is TRBV11-1, the J call TRBJ1-4, with 9 nucleotides matching TRBD1. V gave up 5 bases and J gave up 3 bases; unmatched junction bases: 7. Germline CDR1 and CDR2: SGHAT and FQDESV (reference sequence). The CDR3 runs 16 residues.

CDR3 bases: TGTGCCAGCCGCATCACCAGGGGCGAGAACACTGAAGCTTTCTTT. It translates to CASRITRGENTEAFF. The genes are TRBV6-5 and TRBJ1-1, with TRBD1 as a possible D gene (6 bases). The V end lost 8 bases, the J end lost 1 base, and 17 bases lay between the germline ends. Germline V lookup: CDR1 MNHEY, CDR2 SVGAGI. CDR3 length: 15 amino acids.

The rearrangement uses TRBV11-2 and TRBJ2-3; D gene uncertain. This CDR3 region has 13 residues. Germline V lookup: CDR1 SGHAT, CDR2 FQNNGV. Trimming stripped 3 bases from V and 1 base from J, with 5 bases between. The CDR3 region has the DNA TGTGCCAGCAGCTTCACGGGCACAGATACGCAGTATTTT. Protein sequence: CASSFTGTDTQYF.

The gene calls are TRBV18 and TRBJ1-6; TRBD1 aligns across 9 bases. The germline gives CDR1 KGHSH, CDR2 LQKENI. V trimming: 4 bases; J trimming: 9 bases; junction bases outside the gene matches: 1. The CDR3 totals 13 residues. CDR3 DNA sequence: TGTGCCAGCTCACAGACAGGGGGTTCACCCCTCCACTTT. Translation: CASSQTGGSPLHF.

V gene TRBV4-2 combines with J gene TRBJ2-1; D call uncertain. The V end was cut by 0 bases, the J end by 6 bases, with 6 bases between. Germline V gene lookup returns CDR1 LGHNA and CDR2 YNFKEQ. This CDR3 spans 13 amino acids. The DNA for the CDR3 is TGTGCCAGCAGCCAAGACAGGTTCAATGAGCAGTTCTTC. Translation gives CASSQDRFNEQFF.

V usage is TRBV11-3 and J usage is TRBJ2-3; TRBD2 agrees at 8 bases. J gave up 0 bases and V 0 bases, and 8 bases lay outside the gene matches. Looked up from germline, CDR1 is SGHNT and CDR2 is YENEEA. The CDR3 has 18 amino acids. For the CDR3, the DNA is TGTGCCAGCAGCTTAGAGGGTCGAGCTAGCGGGAGCACAGATACGCAGTATTTT. The encoded protein is CASSLEGRASGSTDTQYF.

The count of this clone is one. V is TRBV18 and J is TRBJ1-1; 8 bases fit TRBD1. V lost 3 bases to trimming and J lost 1 base; unmatched junction nucleotides: 1. From germline, CDR1 is KGHSH and CDR2 LQKENI. The CDR3 contains 14 residues. The CDR3 spells CASSPDRANTEAFF. The CDR3 DNA reads TGTGCCAGCTCACCGGACAGGGCGAACACTGAAGCTTTCTTT.

The chain combines TRBV27 with TRBJ2-2, with 10 positions matching TRBD1. This CDR3 is 14 amino acids long. V was clipped by 7 bases and J by 6 bases; unmatched bases: 5. Germline lookup yields CDR1 MNHEY and CDR2 SMNVEV (reference sequence). CDR3 coding DNA: TGTGCCAGCACTGGACAGGGGGAGTCCGGGGAGCTGTTTTTT. Protein sequence: CASTGQGESGELFF.

The V and J genes are TRBV28 and TRBJ1-2; D is possibly TRBD1 (5 bases). This CDR3 spans 13 amino acids. Germline CDR1 is MDHEN and CDR2 is SYDVKM. V was pared by 9 bases and J by 2 bases, with 13 bases between. The CDR3 here is CASTQDTNYGYTF. CDR3 nucleotides: TGTGCCAGTACACAGGACACCAACTATGGCTACACCTTC.

The rearrangement uses TRBV19 and TRBJ1-5, with TRBD1 identical over 7 bases. The CDR3 is 14 amino acids. Looked up from germline, CDR1 is LNHDA and CDR2 is SQIVND (reference sequence). Trimming took 6 bases from V and 6 from J; bases not matched to a gene: 8. As DNA, the CDR3 is TGTGCCAGTAGCAGGGACAGAACATCTCAGCCCCAGCATTTT. Its protein is CASSRDRTSQPQHF.

The chain recombines TRBV29-1 with TRBJ2-2, with 7 bases aligning to TRBD1. The CDR3 is 14 amino acids. Germline trimming cut 5 bases from V and 1 base from J; bases unmatched to any gene: 4. CDR1 and CDR2 from the germline V gene are SQVTM and ANQGSEA. This CDR3 is CSVNRGRNTGELFF. CDR3 coding DNA: TGCAGCGTTAACAGGGGACGGAACACCGGGGAGCTGTTTTTT.

The gene calls are TRBV7-9 and TRBJ1-2; TRBD1 matches at 7 bases. The germline V gene has CDR1 SEHNR and CDR2 FQNEAQ (reference sequence). This CDR3 region has 14 residues. The ends lost 3 bases at V and 9 bases at J; junction bases unmatched: 10. CDR3 nucleotides: TGTGCCAGCAGCTTTACTTCTGGGACAGACCGCTACACCTTC. This translates into CASSFTSGTDRYTF.

J is TRBJ1-1 and V is TRBV7-6; TRBD1 agrees at 7 bases. Germline lookup yields CDR1 SGHVS and CDR2 FNYEAQ. CDR3 length: 16 amino acids. Trimming took 4 bases from V and 5 from J; bases not matched to a gene: 13. The CDR3 protein is CASSSQQGTRGTEAFF. CDR3 nucleotides: TGTGCCAGCAGCTCCCAACAGGGGACGAGGGGGACTGAAGCTTTCTTT.

CDR3 sequence (DNA): TGTGCCAGCAGCTTAGCACGGGATAGGAAACTGTTTTTT. Protein: CASSLARDRKLFF. The chain joins TRBV11-2 to TRBJ1-4; D ambiguous. CDR1 SGHAT and CDR2 FQNNGV come from the germline V gene. V gave up 1 base and J gave up 11 bases, with 11 bases separating them. The CDR3 totals 13 residues.

The V and J genes are TRBV10-3 and TRBJ1-1; TRBD1 aligns across 7 bases. CDR1 ENHRY and CDR2 SYGVKD come from the germline V gene. This CDR3 has 14 residues. V lost 5 bases to trimming and J lost 4 bases; unmatched junction nucleotides: 7. CDR3 residues: CAISMGQYGTEAFF. DNA for the CDR3: TGTGCCATCAGTATGGGACAGTATGGCACTGAAGCTTTCTTT.

This chain links TRBV2 with TRBJ1-1, with D hard to call. V lost 3 bases and J lost 5, with 13 bases in between. The CDR3 runs to 14 residues. Germline CDR1 reads SNHLY; CDR2 reads FYNNEI. The CDR3 bases are TGTGCCAGCAGTGATCAGACTATTTTTACTGAAGCTTTCTTT. Amino acids: CASSDQTIFTEAFF.

On this clone itself: At one of its ends the junction is not consistent with the germline gene, which may arise from a read error. V usage is TRBV5-1 and J usage is TRBJ1-4, with D hard to call. The CDR3 is 14 amino acids. CDR1 SGHRS and CDR2 YFSETQ come from the germline V gene. CDR3 sequence: CASSLTPGTEKLFF. DNA for the CDR3: TGTGCCAGCAGCCTAACCCCGGGTACTGAAAAACTGTTTTTT.

This clone was observed at least ten times. The rearrangement uses TRBV30 and TRBJ2-2, with 9 bases identical to TRBD2. This CDR3 contains 14 residues. The germline V gene has CDR1 GTSNPN and CDR2 SVGIG (reference sequence). V lost 1 base, J lost 5 bases, and 2 bases stayed unmatched. The CDR3 coding sequence is TGTGCCTGGAGTGGACTAGCGGAGACCGGGGAGCTGTTTTTT. It translates to CAWSGLAETGELFF.

The chain has TRBV7-2 and TRBJ1-1, with D hard to call. CDR3 length equals 15 residues. Germline V gene lookup returns CDR1 SGHTA and CDR2 FQGNSA. The ends were cut back, 5 bases at V and 4 bases at J, with 17 bases in the middle. CDR3 sequence reads: CASSPRTTRATEAFF. In DNA, the CDR3 is TGTGCCAGCAGCCCACGAACTACAAGAGCCACTGAAGCTTTCTTT.

V gene TRBV7-9 combines with J gene TRBJ2-1, with 8 bases aligning to TRBD2. This CDR3 has 16 residues. Germline V gene lookup returns CDR1 SEHNR and CDR2 FQNEAQ (reference sequence). The V gene end was trimmed by 5 bases and the J gene end by 10 bases; junction bases not matched to a gene: 16. CDR3 amino acids: CASSQVAGGPLKEQFF. CDR3 DNA: TGTGCCAGCAGCCAAGTGGCGGGAGGCCCCCTTAAGGAGCAGTTCTTC.

The gene calls are TRBV3-1 (or the pseudogene TRBV3-2) and TRBJ2-1; D uncertain. The CDR3 extends over 17 amino acids. Germline CDR1 is LGHDT and CDR2 is YNNKEL (reference sequence). V dropped 0 bases and J dropped 8 bases, with 20 bases sitting between them. Here the CDR3 DNA reads TGTGCCAGCAGCCAAGATGCGCTGGCGGAAGAGATGGATGAGCAGTTCTTC. It is translated as CASSQDALAEEMDEQFF.

The J gene is TRBJ2-2, the V gene TRBV21-1; the DNA was not compared with TRBD2, the D call given in the table. TRBV21-1 is tagged as a pseudogene. The CDR3 runs 19 residues. For the CDR3, the DNA is TGTGCCAGCAGCAAACCAACTAGCGGGAGTTCATTGGAAACCGGGGAGCTGTTTTTT. Its protein product is CASSKPTSGSSLETGELFF.

The chain recombines TRBV7-9 with TRBJ2-1, with TRBD2 matching over 10 bases. In germline, CDR1 is SEHNR, CDR2 FQNEAQ (reference sequence). V dropped 1 base and J dropped 8; count of bases not matched to a gene: 17. CDR3 length: 19 amino acids. The CDR3 nucleotides read TGTGCCAGCAGCTTAGAAGGTAGCGGGAGGACCTTGCCATTCCATGAGCAGTTCTTC. Amino acids: CASSLEGSGRTLPFHEQFF.

The chain links TRBV5-6 to TRBJ1-2; TRBD1 is a possible D gene (5 bases). The CDR3 is 14 residues long. CDR1 and CDR2 from the germline V gene are SGHDT and YYEEEE. The V end lost 0 bases, the J end lost 2 bases, and 8 bases lay between the germline ends. The CDR3 is CASSLDPGNYGYTF. The CDR3 coding sequence is TGTGCCAGCAGCTTGGACCCAGGGAACTATGGCTACACCTTC.

CDR3 in DNA: TGTGCCAGCAGCGGAAGGAAGACAGGGGTAATAAGCAATCAGCCCCAGCATTTT. Encoded protein: CASSGRKTGVISNQPQHF. This chain uses TRBV28 with TRBJ1-5, with 8 bases that match TRBD1. Germline CDR1 is MDHEN and CDR2 is SYDVKM. After removal of 6 bases from V and 1 base from J, the junction contained 14 bases not matched to a gene. This CDR3 is 18 amino acids long.

The chain recombines TRBV6-5 with TRBJ2-7, with a tentative D call TRBD2 (5 bases). V lost 6 bases and J 3 bases, leaving 15 bases between the germline ends. The length of the CDR3 is 14 residues. Germline V gene lookup returns CDR1 MNHEY and CDR2 SVGAGI. As DNA, the CDR3 is TGTGCCAGCAGGGCACTAGGACGGGACTACGAGCAGTACGTC. It yields the protein CASRALGRDYEQYV.

The genes are TRBV4-2 and TRBJ2-5, with D unclear. The CDR3 runs 16 residues. V was trimmed by 0 bases and J by 1 base, leaving 12 bases between them. Germline V gives CDR1 LGHNA, CDR2 YNFKEQ. In nucleotides, the CDR3 is TGTGCCAGCAGCCAAGAGCCTGCTATCCGCCAAGAGACCCAGTACTTC. Translating it yields CASSQEPAIRQETQYF.